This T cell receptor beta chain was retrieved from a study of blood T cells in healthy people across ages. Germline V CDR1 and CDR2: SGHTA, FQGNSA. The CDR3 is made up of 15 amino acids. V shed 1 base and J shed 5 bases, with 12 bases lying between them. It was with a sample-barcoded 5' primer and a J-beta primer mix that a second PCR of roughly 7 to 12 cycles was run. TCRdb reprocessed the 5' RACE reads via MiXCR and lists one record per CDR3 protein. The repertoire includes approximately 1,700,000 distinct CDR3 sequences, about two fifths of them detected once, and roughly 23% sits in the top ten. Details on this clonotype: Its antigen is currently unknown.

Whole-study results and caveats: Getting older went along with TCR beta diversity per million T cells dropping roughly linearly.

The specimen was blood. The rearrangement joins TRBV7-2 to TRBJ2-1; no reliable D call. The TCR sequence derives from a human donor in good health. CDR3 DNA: TGTGCCAGCAGCTTAGAAGAACGAACGAACAATGAGCAGTTCTTC. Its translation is CASSLEERTNNEQFF.